A single T cell receptor beta chain is shown here with its context. Next came a second PCR, run for about 7 to 12 cycles, which used a sample-barcoded 5' primer along with a J-beta primer mix. TCRdb reprocessed the 5' RACE reads with MiXCR, giving one entry per CDR3 protein. The top ten clones hold around 21% of a sample with some 710,000 distinct CDR3 sequences, about 24% of them seen once. This record belongs to a study of blood T cells in healthy people across ages. V was trimmed by 2 bases and J by 4 bases, leaving 16 bases between them. The CDR3 contains 16 residues. Germline V gene sequence: CDR1 SGHVS, CDR2 FQNEAQ.

The specimen was blood. This TCR was recovered from a man aged 70 or older in good health. The genes are TRBV7-8 and TRBJ2-3, with D possibly matching TRBD2 (5 bases). The CDR3 is CASSLMDGKGPDTQYF. In nucleotides, the CDR3 is TGTGCCAGCAGCTTAATGGACGGGAAAGGTCCAGATACGCAGTATTTT.